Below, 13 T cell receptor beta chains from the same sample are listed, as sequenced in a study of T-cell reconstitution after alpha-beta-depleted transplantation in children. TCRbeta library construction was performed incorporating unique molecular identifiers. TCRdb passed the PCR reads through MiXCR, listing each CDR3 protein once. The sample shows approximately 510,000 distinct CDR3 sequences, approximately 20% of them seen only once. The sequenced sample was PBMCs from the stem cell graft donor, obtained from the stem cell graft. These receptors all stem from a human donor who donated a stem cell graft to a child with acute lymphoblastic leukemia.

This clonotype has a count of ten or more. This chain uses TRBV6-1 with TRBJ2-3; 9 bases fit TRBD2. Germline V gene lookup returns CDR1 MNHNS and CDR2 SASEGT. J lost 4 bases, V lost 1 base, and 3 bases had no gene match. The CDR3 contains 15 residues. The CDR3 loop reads CASSEVSGSSDTQYF. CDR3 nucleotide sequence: TGTGCCAGCAGTGAAGTTAGCGGGAGTTCAGATACGCAGTATTTT.

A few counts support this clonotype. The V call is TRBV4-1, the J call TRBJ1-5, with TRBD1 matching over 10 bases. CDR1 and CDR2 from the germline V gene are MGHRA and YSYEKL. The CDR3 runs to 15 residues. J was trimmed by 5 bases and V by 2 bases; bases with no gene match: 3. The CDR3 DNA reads TGCGCCAGCAGCCAAATTGGACAGGGGGATCAGCCCCAGCATTTT. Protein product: CASSQIGQGDQPQHF.

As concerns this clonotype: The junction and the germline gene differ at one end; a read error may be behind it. The CDR3 coding sequence is TGCGCCTGCAGCTTGCTCTCCGGGGAGCTGTTTTTT. Translating gives CACSLLSGELFF. The chain joins TRBV5-1 to TRBJ2-2; D is unclear. Germline V gene sequence: CDR1 SGHRS, CDR2 YFSETQ. This CDR3 has 12 residues.

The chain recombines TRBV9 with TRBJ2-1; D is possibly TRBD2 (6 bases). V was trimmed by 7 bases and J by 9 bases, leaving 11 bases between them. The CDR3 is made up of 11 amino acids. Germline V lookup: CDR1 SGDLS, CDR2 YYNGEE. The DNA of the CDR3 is TGTGCCAGCGGAGGGGCCGGTGAGCAGTTCTTC. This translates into CASGGAGEQFF. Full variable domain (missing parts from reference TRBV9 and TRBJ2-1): DSGVTQTPKHLITATGQRVTLRCSPRSGDLSVYWYQQSLDQGLQFLIQYYNGEERAKGNILERFSAQQFPDLHSELNLSSLELGDSALYFCASGGAGEQFFGPGTRLTVL.

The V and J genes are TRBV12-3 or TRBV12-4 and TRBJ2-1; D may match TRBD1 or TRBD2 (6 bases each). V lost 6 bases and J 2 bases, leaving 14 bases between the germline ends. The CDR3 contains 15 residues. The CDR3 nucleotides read TGTGCCAGCAGCGAGGGGGACTCGACCTACAATGAGCAGTTCTTC. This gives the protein CASSEGDSTYNEQFF.

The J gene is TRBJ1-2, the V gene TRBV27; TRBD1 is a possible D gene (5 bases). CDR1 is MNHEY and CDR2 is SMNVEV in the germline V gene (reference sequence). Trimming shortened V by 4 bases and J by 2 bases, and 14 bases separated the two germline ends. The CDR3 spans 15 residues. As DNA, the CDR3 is TGTGCCAGCAGTTCGCCTGGGGGAGCCAACTATGGCTACACCTTC. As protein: CASSSPGGANYGYTF.

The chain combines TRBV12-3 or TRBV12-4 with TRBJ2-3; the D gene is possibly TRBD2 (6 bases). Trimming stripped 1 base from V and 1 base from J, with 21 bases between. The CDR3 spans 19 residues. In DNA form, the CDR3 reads TGTGCCAGCAGTTTAGACCCGACCCGGGGAACGGGGGGCACAGATACGCAGTATTTT. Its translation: CASSLDPTRGTGGTDTQYF.

The CDR3 bases are TGTGCCAGCAGTTTAAGCAGCGGCCCATACAATGAGCAGTTCTTC. Its protein is CASSLSSGPYNEQFF. The chain has TRBV27 and TRBJ2-1; a weak D match, TRBD2 (5 bases). CDR1 MNHEY and CDR2 SMNVEV come from the germline V gene (reference sequence). Trimming took 2 bases from V and 4 from J, leaving 12 bases between them. CDR3 size: 15 residues.

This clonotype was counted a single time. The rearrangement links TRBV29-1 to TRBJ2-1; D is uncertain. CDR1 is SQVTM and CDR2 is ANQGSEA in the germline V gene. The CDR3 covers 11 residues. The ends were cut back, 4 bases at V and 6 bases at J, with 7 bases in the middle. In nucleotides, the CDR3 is TGCAGCGTTGCCAGCGCCAATGAGCAGTTCTTC. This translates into CSVASANEQFF.

In DNA form, the CDR3 reads TGTGCCAGCAGCTTAACTCCAGGTTCAGGCTACACCTTC. The encoded protein is CASSLTPGSGYTF. The rearrangement uses TRBV7-9 and TRBJ1-2; D gene uncertain. V was pared by 2 bases and J by 8 bases, with 12 bases between. The CDR3 consists of 13 residues. CDR1 SEHNR and CDR2 FQNEAQ come from the germline V gene (reference sequence).

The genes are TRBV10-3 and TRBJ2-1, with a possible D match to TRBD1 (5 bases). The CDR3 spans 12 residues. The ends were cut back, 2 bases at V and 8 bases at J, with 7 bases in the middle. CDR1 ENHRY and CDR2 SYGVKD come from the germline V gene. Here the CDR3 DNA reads TGTGCCATCAGTGAGAGGGGCGATGAGCAGTTCTTC. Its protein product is CAISERGDEQFF.

CDR3 residues: CATSLSGGGLALETQYF. The CDR3 DNA follows: TGTGCCACCAGCTTAAGTGGGGGGGGACTAGCGTTAGAGACCCAGTACTTC. V is TRBV15 and J is TRBJ2-5, with 10 nucleotides matching TRBD2. CDR1 is LNHNV and CDR2 is YYDKDF in the germline V gene (reference sequence). J gave up 4 bases and V 5 bases, and 13 bases lay outside the gene matches. The CDR3 is made up of 17 amino acids.

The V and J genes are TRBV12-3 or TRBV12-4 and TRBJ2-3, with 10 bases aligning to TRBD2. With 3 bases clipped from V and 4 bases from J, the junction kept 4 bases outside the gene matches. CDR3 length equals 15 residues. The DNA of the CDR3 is TGTGCCAGCAGTTTGCATCTAGCGGGAGCAGATACGCAGTATTTT. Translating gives CASSLHLAGADTQYF.